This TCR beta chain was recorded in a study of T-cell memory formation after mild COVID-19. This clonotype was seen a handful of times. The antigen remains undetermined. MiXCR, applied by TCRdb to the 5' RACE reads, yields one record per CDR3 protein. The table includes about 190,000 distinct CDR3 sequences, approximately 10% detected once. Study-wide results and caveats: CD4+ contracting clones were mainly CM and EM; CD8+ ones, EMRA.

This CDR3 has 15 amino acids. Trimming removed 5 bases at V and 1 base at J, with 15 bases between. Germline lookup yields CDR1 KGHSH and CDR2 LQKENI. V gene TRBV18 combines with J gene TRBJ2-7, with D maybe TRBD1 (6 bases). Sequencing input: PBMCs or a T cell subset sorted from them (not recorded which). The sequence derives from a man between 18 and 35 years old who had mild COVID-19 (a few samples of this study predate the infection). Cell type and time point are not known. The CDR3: CASSETGYVSYEQYF. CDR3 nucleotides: TGTGCCAGCTCAGAGACAGGCTATGTTTCCTACGAGCAGTACTTC.